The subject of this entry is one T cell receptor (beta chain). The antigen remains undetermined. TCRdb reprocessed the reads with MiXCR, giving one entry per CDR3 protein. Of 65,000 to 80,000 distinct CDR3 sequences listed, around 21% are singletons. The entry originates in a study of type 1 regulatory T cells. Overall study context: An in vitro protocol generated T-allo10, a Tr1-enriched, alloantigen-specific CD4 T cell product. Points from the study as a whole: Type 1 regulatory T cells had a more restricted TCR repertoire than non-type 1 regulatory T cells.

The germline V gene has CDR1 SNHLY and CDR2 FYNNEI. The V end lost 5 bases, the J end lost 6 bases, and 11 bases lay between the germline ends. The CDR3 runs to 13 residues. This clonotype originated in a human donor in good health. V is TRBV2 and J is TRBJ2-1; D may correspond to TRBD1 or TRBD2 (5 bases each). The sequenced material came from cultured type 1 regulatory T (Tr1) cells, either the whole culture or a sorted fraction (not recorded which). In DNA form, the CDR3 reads TGTGCCAGCAGTAGGGACGACTTCAATGAGCAGTTCTTC. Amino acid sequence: CASSRDDFNEQFF. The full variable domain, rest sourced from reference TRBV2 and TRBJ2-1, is EPEVTQTPSHQVTQMGQEVILRCVPISNHLYFYWYRQILGQKVEFLVSFYNNEISEKSEIFDDQFSVERPDGSNFTLKIRSTKLEDSAMYFCASSRDDFNEQFFGPGTRLTVL.